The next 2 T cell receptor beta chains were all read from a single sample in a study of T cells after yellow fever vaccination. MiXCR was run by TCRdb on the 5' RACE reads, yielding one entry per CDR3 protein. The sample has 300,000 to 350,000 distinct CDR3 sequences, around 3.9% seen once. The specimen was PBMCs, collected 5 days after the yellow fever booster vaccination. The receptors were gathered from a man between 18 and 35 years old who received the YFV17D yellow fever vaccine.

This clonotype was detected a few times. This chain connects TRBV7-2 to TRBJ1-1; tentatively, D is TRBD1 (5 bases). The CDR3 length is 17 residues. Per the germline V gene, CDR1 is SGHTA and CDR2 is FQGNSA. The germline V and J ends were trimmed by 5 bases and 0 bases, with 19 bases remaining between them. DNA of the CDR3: TGTGCCAGCAGCCGCCCCGCAGGGAACAATTTGAACACTGAAGCTTTCTTT. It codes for CASSRPAGNNLNTEAFF.

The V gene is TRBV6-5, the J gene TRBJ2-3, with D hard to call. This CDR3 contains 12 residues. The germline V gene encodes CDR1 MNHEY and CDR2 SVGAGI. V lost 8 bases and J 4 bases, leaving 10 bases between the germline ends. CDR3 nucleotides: TGTGCCAGCTCGGCTAGTTCAGATACGCAGTATTTT. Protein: CASSASSDTQYF.